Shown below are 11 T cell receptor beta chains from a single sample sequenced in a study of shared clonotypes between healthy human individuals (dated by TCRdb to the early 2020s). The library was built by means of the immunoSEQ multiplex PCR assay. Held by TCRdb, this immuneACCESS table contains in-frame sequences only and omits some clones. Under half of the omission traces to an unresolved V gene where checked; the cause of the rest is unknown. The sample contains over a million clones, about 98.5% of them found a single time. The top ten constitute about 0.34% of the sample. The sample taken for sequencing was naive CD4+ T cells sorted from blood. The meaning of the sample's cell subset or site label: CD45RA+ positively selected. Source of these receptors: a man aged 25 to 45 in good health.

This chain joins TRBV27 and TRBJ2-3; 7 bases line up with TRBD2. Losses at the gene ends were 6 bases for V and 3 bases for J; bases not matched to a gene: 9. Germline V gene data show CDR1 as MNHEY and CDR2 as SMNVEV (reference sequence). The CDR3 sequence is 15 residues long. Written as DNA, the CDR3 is TGTGCCAGCAGCGTCGGACTAGACCATACAGATACGCAGTATTTT. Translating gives CASSVGLDHTDTQYF.

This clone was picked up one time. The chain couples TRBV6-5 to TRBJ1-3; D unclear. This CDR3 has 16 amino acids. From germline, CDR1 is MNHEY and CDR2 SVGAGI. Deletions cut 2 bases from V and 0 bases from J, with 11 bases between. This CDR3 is CASSYPHKSSGNTIYF. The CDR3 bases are TGTGCCAGCAGTTACCCCCATAAGAGCTCTGGAAACACCATATATTTT.

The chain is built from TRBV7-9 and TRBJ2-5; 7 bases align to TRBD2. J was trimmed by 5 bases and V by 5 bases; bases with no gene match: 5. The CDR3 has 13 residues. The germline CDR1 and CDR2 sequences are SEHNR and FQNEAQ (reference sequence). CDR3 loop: CASSRLAQETQYF. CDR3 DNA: TGTGCCAGCAGCCGACTAGCCCAGGAGACCCAGTACTTC.

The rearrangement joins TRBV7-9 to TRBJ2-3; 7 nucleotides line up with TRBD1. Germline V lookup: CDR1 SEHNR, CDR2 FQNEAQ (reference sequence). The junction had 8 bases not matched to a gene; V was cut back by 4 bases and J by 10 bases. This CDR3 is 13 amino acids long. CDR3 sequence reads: CASSWDRQGAQYF. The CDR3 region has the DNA TGTGCCAGCAGCTGGGATCGACAGGGTGCGCAGTATTTT.

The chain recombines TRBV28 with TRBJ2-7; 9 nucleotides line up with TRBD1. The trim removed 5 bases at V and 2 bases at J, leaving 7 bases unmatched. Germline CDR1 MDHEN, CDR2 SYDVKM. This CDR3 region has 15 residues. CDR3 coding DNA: TGTGCCAGCAGTGAACAGGGGGCCGTTCCCTACGAGCAGTACTTC. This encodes CASSEQGAVPYEQYF.

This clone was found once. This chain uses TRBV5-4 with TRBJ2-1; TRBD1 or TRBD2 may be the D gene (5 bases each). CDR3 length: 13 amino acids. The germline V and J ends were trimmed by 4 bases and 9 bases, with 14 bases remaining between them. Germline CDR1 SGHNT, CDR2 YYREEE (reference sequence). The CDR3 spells CASSRDLRTEQFF. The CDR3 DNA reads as TGTGCCAGCAGCCGGGACCTACGGACTGAGCAGTTCTTC.

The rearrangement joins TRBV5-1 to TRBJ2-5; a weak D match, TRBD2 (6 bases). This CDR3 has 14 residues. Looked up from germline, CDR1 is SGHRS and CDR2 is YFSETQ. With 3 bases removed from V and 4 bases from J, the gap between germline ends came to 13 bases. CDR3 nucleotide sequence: TGCGCCAGCAGCTCGCTTCAGGGAGGAGAGACCCAGTACTTC. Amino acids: CASSSLQGGETQYF.

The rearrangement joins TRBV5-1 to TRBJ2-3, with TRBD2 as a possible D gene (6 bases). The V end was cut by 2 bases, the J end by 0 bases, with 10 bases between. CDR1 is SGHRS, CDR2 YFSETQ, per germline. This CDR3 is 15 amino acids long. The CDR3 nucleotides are TGCGCCAGCAGCTTCGACGGGAGAAGCACAGATACGCAGTATTTT. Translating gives CASSFDGRSTDTQYF.

CDR3 in amino acids: CASSEEQINQPQHF. CDR3 coding DNA: TGTGCCAGCAGTGAGGAGCAGATCAATCAGCCCCAGCATTTT. The chain combines TRBV2 with TRBJ1-5; D gene unclear. Germline loops: CDR1 SNHLY, CDR2 FYNNEI. Deletions cut 3 bases from V and 3 bases from J, with 9 bases between. The CDR3 loop spans 14 amino acids.

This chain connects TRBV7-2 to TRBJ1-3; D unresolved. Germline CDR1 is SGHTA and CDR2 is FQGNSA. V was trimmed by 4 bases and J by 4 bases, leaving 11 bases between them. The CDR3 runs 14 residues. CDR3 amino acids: CASSSPGGGNTIYF. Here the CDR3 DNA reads TGTGCCAGCAGCTCTCCCGGAGGCGGAAACACCATATATTTT.

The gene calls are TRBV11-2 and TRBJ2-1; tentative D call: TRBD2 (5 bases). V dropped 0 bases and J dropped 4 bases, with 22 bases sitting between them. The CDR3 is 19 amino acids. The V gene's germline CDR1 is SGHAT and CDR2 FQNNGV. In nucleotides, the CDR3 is TGTGCCAGCAGCTTAGAGTGGAGAGCGGCAGCGCCAGATTACAATGAGCAGTTCTTC. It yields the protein CASSLEWRAAAPDYNEQFF. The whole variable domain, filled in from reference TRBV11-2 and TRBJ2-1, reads EAGVAQSPRYKIIEKRQSVAFWCNPISGHATLYWYQQILGQGPKLLIQFQNNGVVDDSQLPKDRFSAERLKGVDSTLKIQPAKLEDSAVYLCASSLEWRAAAPDYNEQFFGPGTRLTVL.